This T cell receptor beta chain was identified during a study of cytomegalovirus exposure and HLA in healthy donors. This CDR3 is built from 15 residues. CDR1 SGHTA and CDR2 FQGNSA come from the germline V gene. With V trimmed by 5 bases and J by 7 bases, 8 bases remained unmatched. The PCR contained 60 Vbeta and 13 Jbeta primers. Data came from immunoSEQ multiplex PCR; TCRdb stores just in-frame clones and leaves some out. Of about 160,000 clones listed, about 80% are singletons. This clone has just one count. Its antigen is not known. Study results and caveats: Previously analyzed data showed that most TCR beta V segments were productive at a frequency of about 87% or about 30%. There were some public TCRs occurring in many donors, but most TCR sequences were rare.

The sequencing input was PBMCs. This TCR was sampled from a female donor in good health and CMV-seronegative. This chain links TRBV7-2 with TRBJ1-4, with 9 positions matching TRBD1. The CDR3 coding sequence is TGTGCCAGCAGCGCCCGGACAGGGGTTGGTGAAAAACTGTTTTTT. It specifies CASSARTGVGEKLFF.